This T cell receptor beta chain derives from a study of glioma-infiltrating T cells after dendritic cell vaccination. Details on this clone: Antigen unknown.

Primers: 60 V beta forward and 13 J beta reverse. Only in-frame clones appear in the TCRdb table, and some are missing; sequencing was by immunoSEQ multiplex PCR. The data hold over 70,000 clones, with almost 85% observed a single time. Whole-study findings and limits: Complete blood and tumor specimen sets were limited to few patients.

J lost 5 bases, V lost 2 bases, and 5 bases had no gene match. The CDR3 has 15 residues. CDR1 and CDR2 from the germline V gene are LNHDA and SQIVND (reference sequence). This TCR derives from a human donor with glioblastoma. The chain couples TRBV19 to TRBJ1-5; 8 nucleotides match TRBD1. The sequenced sample was blood, obtained before dendritic cell vaccination. This CDR3 reads CASSISGQGYQPQHF. As DNA, the CDR3 is TGTGCCAGTAGTATATCAGGACAGGGTTATCAGCCCCAGCATTTT.